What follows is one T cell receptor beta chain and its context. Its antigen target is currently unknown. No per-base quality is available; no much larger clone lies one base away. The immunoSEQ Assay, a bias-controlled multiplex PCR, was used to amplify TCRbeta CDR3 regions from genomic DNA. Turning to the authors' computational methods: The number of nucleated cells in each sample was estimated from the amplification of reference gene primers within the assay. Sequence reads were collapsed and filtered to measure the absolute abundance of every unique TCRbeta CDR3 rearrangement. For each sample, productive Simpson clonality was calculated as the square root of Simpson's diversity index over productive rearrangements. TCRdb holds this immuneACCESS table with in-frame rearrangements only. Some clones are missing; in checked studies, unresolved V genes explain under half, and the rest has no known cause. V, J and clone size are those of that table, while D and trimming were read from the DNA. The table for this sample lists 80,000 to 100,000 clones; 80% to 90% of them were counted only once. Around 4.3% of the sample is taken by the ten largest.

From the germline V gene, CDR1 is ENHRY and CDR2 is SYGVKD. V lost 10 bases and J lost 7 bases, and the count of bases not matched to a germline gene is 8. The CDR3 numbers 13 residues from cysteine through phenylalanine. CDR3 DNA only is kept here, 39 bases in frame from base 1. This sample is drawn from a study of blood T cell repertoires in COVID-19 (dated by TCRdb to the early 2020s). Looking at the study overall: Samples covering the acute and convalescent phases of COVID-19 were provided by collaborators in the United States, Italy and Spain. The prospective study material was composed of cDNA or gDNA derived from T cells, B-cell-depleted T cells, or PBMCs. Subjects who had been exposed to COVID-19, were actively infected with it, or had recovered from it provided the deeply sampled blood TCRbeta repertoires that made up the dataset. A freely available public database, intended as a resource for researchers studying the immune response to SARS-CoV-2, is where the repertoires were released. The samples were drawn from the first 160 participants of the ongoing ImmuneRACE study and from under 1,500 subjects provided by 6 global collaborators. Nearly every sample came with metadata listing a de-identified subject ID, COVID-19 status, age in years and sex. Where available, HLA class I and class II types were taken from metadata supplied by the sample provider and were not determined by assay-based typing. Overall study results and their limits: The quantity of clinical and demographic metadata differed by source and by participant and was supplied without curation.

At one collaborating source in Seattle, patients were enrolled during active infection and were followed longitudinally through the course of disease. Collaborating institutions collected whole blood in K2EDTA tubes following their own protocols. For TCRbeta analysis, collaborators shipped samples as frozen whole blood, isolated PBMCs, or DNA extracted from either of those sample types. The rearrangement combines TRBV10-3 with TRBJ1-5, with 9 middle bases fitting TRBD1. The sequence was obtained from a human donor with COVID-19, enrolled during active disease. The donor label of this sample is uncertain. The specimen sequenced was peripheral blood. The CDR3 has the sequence CATRDRDWQPQHF. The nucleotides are TGTGCCACCCGGGACAGGGACTGGCAGCCCCAGCATTTT.